The 28 T cell receptor beta chains presented below share a single source sample, sequenced in a study of T cell responses to AZD1222 COVID-19 vaccine. Assay used: immunoSEQ multiplex PCR; TCRdb lists only in-frame clones, some missing. The sample lists some 130,000 clones; around 84% were seen once. The input for sequencing was peripheral blood, taken on day 0 of AZD1222 vaccination. The receptor set was obtained from an adult in good health.

This rearrangement joins TRBV25-1 to TRBJ1-1; D may be TRBD1 (6 bases). Trimming shortened V by 8 bases and J by 6 bases, and 25 bases separated the two germline ends. The CDR3 is 16 residues long. Germline-derived CDR1 and CDR2 are MGHDK and SYGVNS. This chain's CDR3 is CASRLQGGNAIAEAFF. The CDR3 coding sequence is TGTGCCAGCCGTCTCCAAGGGGGAAACGCGATAGCTGAAGCTTTCTTT.

The chain links TRBV10-3 to TRBJ1-6, with a tentative D call TRBD1 (5 bases). The CDR3 loop spans 15 amino acids. Trimming shortened V by 10 bases and J by 0 bases, and 13 bases separated the two germline ends. Germline V gene data show CDR1 as ENHRY and CDR2 as SYGVKD. CDR3 DNA sequence: TGTGCCACCCAGGGAACGGGCTCCTATAATTCACCCCTCCACTTT. It is translated as CATQGTGSYNSPLHF.

The V gene is TRBV6-5, the J gene TRBJ1-2; D is perhaps TRBD1 (6 bases). In germline, CDR1 is MNHEY, CDR2 SVGAGI. This CDR3 region has 12 residues. V shed 7 bases and J shed 4 bases, with 10 bases lying between them. The CDR3 DNA reads TGTGCCAGCACCGGACAGATCTATGGCTACACCTTC. It specifies CASTGQIYGYTF.

V usage is TRBV6-5 and J usage is TRBJ1-6, with D tentatively TRBD1 (5 bases). Trimming took 6 bases from V and 10 from J, leaving 16 bases between them. Germline V gives CDR1 MNHEY, CDR2 SVGAGI. There are 14 residues in the CDR3. The CDR3 here is CASSRDWGESPLHF. The CDR3 DNA follows: TGTGCCAGCAGCCGGGACTGGGGTGAATCACCCCTCCACTTT.

The chain carries TRBV6-6 and TRBJ1-3, with D tentatively TRBD1 (5 bases). The CDR3 is 15 residues long. V was clipped by 2 bases and J by 4 bases, with 12 bases between them. CDR1 and CDR2 from the germline V gene are MNHNY and SVGAGI (reference sequence). CDR3 sequence (DNA): TGTGCCAGCAGTTACCCCGGGCCAGGGGGAAACACCATATATTTT. Translated: CASSYPGPGGNTIYF.

V is TRBV25-1 and J is TRBJ1-2; D may be TRBD1 (5 bases). The CDR3 is 12 amino acids. V was shortened by 7 bases and J by 6 bases, with 12 bases between the two germline ends. CDR1 MGHDK and CDR2 SYGVNS come from the germline V gene. The CDR3 loop is CASNLGADGYTF. The CDR3 bases are TGTGCCAGCAACCTAGGGGCGGATGGCTACACCTTC.

The chain links TRBV19 to TRBJ1-1; TRBD1 matches at 7 bases. Germline V gene data show CDR1 as LNHDA and CDR2 as SQIVND (reference sequence). The CDR3 has 14 amino acids. V gave up 7 bases and J gave up 1 base; unmatched junction bases: 6. The CDR3 DNA sequence: TGTGCCAGTACCTTTGAGGGGGCGAACACTGAAGCTTTCTTT. Protein: CASTFEGANTEAFF.

The chain recombines TRBV2 with TRBJ2-7; D tentatively fits TRBD1 or TRBD2 (5 bases each). Trimming took 8 bases from V and 0 from J, leaving 14 bases between them. Per germline, CDR1 SNHLY and CDR2 FYNNEI. This CDR3 contains 14 residues. CDR3 region: CASARPGTSYEQYF. The CDR3 DNA reads TGTGCCAGCGCGCGTCCCGGGACCTCCTACGAGCAGTACTTC.

This clone was picked up a small number of times. The CDR3 protein is CASSLGGPRAPLHF. The CDR3 nucleotides are TGCGCCAGCAGCTTGGGGGGGCCCAGGGCACCCCTCCACTTT. The V gene is TRBV5-1, the J gene TRBJ1-6; a possible D gene is TRBD1 (6 bases). The germline V gene has CDR1 SGHRS and CDR2 YFSETQ. V was shortened by 0 bases and J by 11 bases, with 12 bases between the two germline ends. The CDR3 has 14 residues.

This clone has only one observation. This chain uses TRBV2 with TRBJ1-2; 9 bases match TRBD1. This CDR3 region has 14 residues. V was clipped by 6 bases and J by 6 bases; unmatched bases: 8. Per the germline V gene, CDR1 is SNHLY and CDR2 is FYNNEI. CDR3: CASRVGTGTHGYTF. The DNA for the CDR3 is TGTGCCAGCAGAGTAGGGACAGGGACGCATGGCTACACCTTC. Supplemented by reference TRBV2 and TRBJ1-2, the full variable domain reads EPEVTQTPSHQVTQMGQEVILRCVPISNHLYFYWYRQILGQKVEFLVSFYNNEISEKSEIFDDQFSVERPDGSNFTLKIRSTKLEDSAMYFCASRVGTGTHGYTFGSGTRLTVV.

This chain joins TRBV6-6 and TRBJ1-5, with D perhaps matching TRBD1 (6 bases). The germline V gene encodes CDR1 MNHNY and CDR2 SVGAGI (reference sequence). V shed 9 bases and J shed 7 bases, with 19 bases lying between them. The CDR3 spans 14 residues. CDR3 residues: CASRGGRFRQPQHF. In nucleotides, the CDR3 is TGTGCCAGTAGGGGGGGGCGCTTTAGACAGCCCCAGCATTTT.

In the case of this clone: Germline and junction disagree at one end, which may indicate a read error. This sequence joins TRBV27 and TRBJ1-6; D is uncertain. The CDR3 is made up of 16 amino acids. Germline CDR1 MNHEY, CDR2 SMNVEV (reference sequence). The CDR3 is CASSLWQASFNSPLHF. The CDR3 bases are TGTGCCAGCAGTTTATGGCAGGCGTCCTTTAATTCACCCCTCCACTTT.

The gene calls are TRBV2 and TRBJ1-2, with D possibly being TRBD1 (6 bases). Germline V gene data show CDR1 as SNHLY and CDR2 as FYNNEI. The CDR3 is 12 amino acids. V was clipped by 5 bases and J by 8 bases, with 12 bases between them. The CDR3 DNA reads TGTGCCAGCAGTTGGACAGCCAGAGGCTACACCTTC. This encodes CASSWTARGYTF.

A few counts support this clone. The rearrangement joins TRBV9 to TRBJ1-6; 8 bases are shared with TRBD1. There are 16 residues in the CDR3. The V gene end was trimmed by 4 bases and the J gene end by 9 bases; junction bases not matched to a gene: 12. Germline values: CDR1 SGDLS, CDR2 YYNGEE. In DNA form, the CDR3 reads TGTGCCAGCAGCACAACCGGGACAGGCCTGGGTTCACCCCTCCACTTT. Amino acid sequence: CASSTTGTGLGSPLHF.

This clone was detected ten times or more. The V call is TRBV19, the J call TRBJ1-1; D is possibly TRBD1 (5 bases). The CDR3 covers 14 residues. Trimming took off 0 bases at V and 5 bases at J, with 10 bases between the two ends. The V gene's germline CDR1 is LNHDA and CDR2 SQIVND (reference sequence). The CDR3 loop is CASSIDLGETEAFF. The CDR3 DNA follows: TGTGCCAGTAGTATAGATTTGGGGGAAACTGAAGCTTTCTTT.

The genes are TRBV19 and TRBJ1-1; TRBD1 might be the D (6 bases). The CDR3 has 14 amino acids. V was pared by 3 bases and J by 1 base, with 9 bases between. Germline-derived CDR1 and CDR2 are LNHDA and SQIVND (reference sequence). CDR3 DNA: TGTGCCAGTAGTATTTCAGGGGCGAACACTGAAGCTTTCTTT. It yields the protein CASSISGANTEAFF. The entire variable domain, with the rest obtained from reference TRBV19 and TRBJ1-1, is as follows: DGGITQSPKYLFRKEGQNVTLSCEQNLNHDAMYWYRQDPGQGLRLIYYSQIVNDFQKGDIAEGYSVSREKKESFPLTVTSAQKNPTAFYLCASSISGANTEAFFGQGTRLTVV.

The J gene is TRBJ1-4, the V gene TRBV6-5; TRBD1 aligns across 10 bases. With V trimmed by 5 bases and J by 7 bases, 7 bases remained unmatched. The CDR3 is 15 residues long. Germline CDR1 and CDR2: MNHEY and SVGAGI. As DNA, the CDR3 is TGTGCCAGCAGTCGGGGAAGACAGGGGGCTGAAAAACTGTTTTTT. Its protein product is CASSRGRQGAEKLFF.

This chain connects TRBV5-1 to TRBJ1-1; 7 bases fit TRBD1. V lost 5 bases to trimming and J lost 1 base; unmatched junction nucleotides: 11. The germline V gene has CDR1 SGHRS and CDR2 YFSETQ. The CDR3 is 16 amino acids. CDR3 in DNA: TGCGCCAGCAGGCCCCAGCTGGGGACAGAGAACACTGAAGCTTTCTTT. Protein sequence: CASRPQLGTENTEAFF. Full variable domain (missing parts from reference TRBV5-1 and TRBJ1-1): KAGVTQTPRYLIKTRGQQVTLSCSPISGHRSVSWYQQTPGQGLQFLFEYFSETQRNKGNFPGRFSGRQFSNSRSEMNVSTLELGDSALYLCASRPQLGTENTEAFFGQGTRLTVV.

This CDR3 reads CSVGGRSHTEAFF. The CDR3 coding sequence is TGCAGCGTCGGAGGGCGCAGCCACACTGAAGCTTTCTTT. V is TRBV29-1 and J is TRBJ1-1; D gene uncertain. Germline CDR1 is SQVTM and CDR2 is ANQGSEA. This CDR3 has 13 amino acids. V lost 6 bases to trimming and J lost 3 bases, with 14 bases between them.

The chain employs TRBV9 and TRBJ1-1; no clear D gene. Germline V gene data show CDR1 as SGDLS and CDR2 as YYNGEE. With 0 bases removed from V and 1 base from J, the gap between germline ends came to 4 bases. CDR3 length: 13 residues. CDR3 residues: CASSVAQNTEAFF. CDR3 nucleotides: TGTGCCAGCAGCGTAGCCCAGAACACTGAAGCTTTCTTT.

The genes are TRBV11-2 and TRBJ2-1; possibly TRBD2 for D (6 bases). Trimming pared 1 base from V and 2 bases from J, leaving 6 bases between. From germline, CDR1 is SGHAT and CDR2 FQNNGV. CDR3 size: 14 residues. The CDR3 region has the DNA TGTGCCAGCAGCTTAGGGGGGGCCTACAATGAGCAGTTCTTC. It specifies CASSLGGAYNEQFF.

The rearrangement uses TRBV28 and TRBJ1-2; D uncertain. The germline V and J ends were trimmed by 6 bases and 4 bases, with 9 bases remaining between them. Germline V lookup: CDR1 MDHEN, CDR2 SYDVKM. The CDR3 loop spans 12 amino acids. The CDR3 coding sequence is TGTGCCAGCAGGGCCAGCTTCTATGGCTACACCTTC. It encodes CASRASFYGYTF.

This chain connects TRBV25-1 to TRBJ2-5; possibly TRBD1 for D (5 bases). Germline values: CDR1 MGHDK, CDR2 SYGVNS. The V end lost 2 bases, the J end lost 0 bases, and 10 bases lay between the germline ends. CDR3 length equals 15 residues. The CDR3 spells CASSEQGRYQETQYF. The CDR3 bases are TGTGCCAGCAGTGAACAGGGCCGGTACCAAGAGACCCAGTACTTC.

V is TRBV11-2 and J is TRBJ2-1, with D uncertain. Germline-derived CDR1 and CDR2 are SGHAT and FQNNGV. CDR3 length equals 13 residues. V was pared by 5 bases and J by 4 bases, with 9 bases between. The CDR3 nucleotides read TGTGCCAGCAGCAACGGGCTATACAATGAGCAGTTCTTC. Its translation is CASSNGLYNEQFF.

The chain links TRBV6-2 or TRBV6-3 to TRBJ2-3; TRBD1 aligns across 11 bases. Germline V gene sequence: CDR1 MNHEY, CDR2 SVGEGT. The CDR3 has 15 amino acids. Unmatched junction bases numbered 5, after V lost 5 bases and J lost 4 bases. The CDR3 here is CASSRGQGAADTQYF. Written as DNA, the CDR3 is TGTGCCAGCAGTCGCGGACAGGGGGCGGCAGATACGCAGTATTTT.

The chain recombines TRBV5-1 with TRBJ1-1; 8 nucleotides match TRBD1. Germline lookup yields CDR1 SGHRS and CDR2 YFSETQ. Germline trimming cut 3 bases from V and 4 bases from J; bases unmatched to any gene: 5. The CDR3 loop spans 14 amino acids. For the CDR3, the DNA is TGCGCCAGCAGCTCGCTTACAGGGGGCACTGAAGCTTTCTTT. It is translated as CASSSLTGGTEAFF.

This rearrangement joins TRBV19 to TRBJ1-5; the D is unclear. The CDR3 runs to 15 residues. Per the germline V gene, CDR1 is LNHDA and CDR2 is SQIVND (reference sequence). Trimming took off 4 bases at V and 7 bases at J, with 17 bases between the two ends. CDR3 amino acids: CASSKDARLGQPQHF. In DNA form, the CDR3 reads TGTGCCAGTAGTAAGGATGCCCGCCTGGGGCAGCCCCAGCATTTT. Full variable domain (remainder filled in from reference TRBV19 and TRBJ1-5): DGGITQSPKYLFRKEGQNVTLSCEQNLNHDAMYWYRQDPGQGLRLIYYSQIVNDFQKGDIAEGYSVSREKKESFPLTVTSAQKNPTAFYLCASSKDARLGQPQHFGDGTRLSIL.

The V call is TRBV30, the J call TRBJ1-3; D unresolved. V lost 2 bases, J lost 3 bases, and 8 bases lay in between. The CDR3 is made up of 13 amino acids. Germline V gene lookup returns CDR1 GTSNPN and CDR2 SVGIG (reference sequence). The CDR3 DNA reads TGTGCCTGGAGTCATGGCGGTGGAAACACCATATATTTT. Amino acid sequence: CAWSHGGGNTIYF.